Listed here are 32 T cell receptor beta chains from one sample, sequenced in a study of metastatic and nonmetastatic thyroid tumors. TCRdb reanalyzed the PCR reads with MiXCR. This sample has some 34,000 clones, with 17% found just once. All patients reached thyroid surgery having received no treatment beforehand. Sequences were obtained from blood. These TCRs come from a female donor with papillary thyroid cancer or a benign thyroid nodule (not recorded which). Some clones in this sample may be carry-over from other donors' samples.

This clone was detected ten times or more. DNA for the CDR3: TGTGCCAGCAGTCCGGACAGGGGAAATTCACCCCTCCACTTT. This encodes CASSPDRGNSPLHF. This chain uses TRBV28 with TRBJ1-6; 9 nucleotides agree with TRBD1. The CDR3 length is 14 residues. With 5 bases clipped from V and 7 bases from J, the junction kept 3 bases outside the gene matches. CDR1 is MDHEN, CDR2 SYDVKM, per germline.

This clone was observed at least ten times. This sequence joins TRBV12-5 and TRBJ2-7; TRBD2 is a possible D gene (6 bases). Germline V CDR1 and CDR2: LGHNT, FRNRAP. The ends were cut back, 0 bases at V and 0 bases at J, with 18 bases in the middle. The CDR3 totals 18 residues. Written as DNA, the CDR3 is TGTGCTAGTGGTTTGGTACGTCCGAACCTCGGGAGCTCCTACGAGCAGTACTTC. This codes for CASGLVRPNLGSSYEQYF.

This clone has ten or more counts. This chain uses TRBV9 with TRBJ1-3; D possibly corresponds to TRBD1 (5 bases). Germline values: CDR1 SGDLS, CDR2 YYNGEE. This CDR3 is built from 14 residues. V gave up 3 bases and J gave up 6 bases, with 13 bases separating them. Written as DNA, the CDR3 is TGTGCCAGCAGCGGGGGGGTATTGGAAAACACCATATATTTT. Translation gives CASSGGVLENTIYF.

Only a few counts were recorded for this clone. A single base separates this from a much larger clone, so it may be a read error. Other DNA sequences in the same sample also yield this CDR3. This rearrangement joins TRBV12-3 or TRBV12-4 to TRBJ2-5, with unresolved D. V was trimmed by 4 bases and J by 3 bases, leaving 9 bases between them. The CDR3 loop spans 13 amino acids. Here the CDR3 reads CASSSSTEETQYF. CDR3 in DNA: TGTGCCAGCAGTTCGTCGACGGAAGAGACCCAGTACTTC.

This clone was recorded at least ten times. J is TRBJ2-4 and V is TRBV4-1; TRBD2 might be the D (7 bases). Germline lookup yields CDR1 MGHRA and CDR2 YSYEKL. The CDR3 consists of 16 residues. Trimming cost V 1 base and J 1 base, with 11 bases left between them. In nucleotides, the CDR3 is TGCGCCAGCAGCCAAGGCACGGGGGGCGCCAAAAACATTCAGTACTTC. It codes for CASSQGTGGAKNIQYF.

The table lists this clone with many counts. The chain couples TRBV12-3 or TRBV12-4 to TRBJ1-3; tentative D call: TRBD1 (6 bases). V dropped 6 bases and J dropped 6 bases, with 12 bases sitting between them. This CDR3 is built from 13 residues. CDR3 DNA: TGTGCCAGCAGCCCAGGGGAGCCAAACACCATATATTTT. Its translation is CASSPGEPNTIYF.

This clone has at least ten counts. The chain has TRBV19 and TRBJ1-2; the D gene is possibly TRBD1 (5 bases). This CDR3 has 11 residues. Trimming stripped 3 bases from V and 10 bases from J, with 9 bases between. Germline values: CDR1 LNHDA, CDR2 SQIVND (reference sequence). CDR3 in DNA: TGTGCCAGTAGTATCGGGGCCGACTACACCTTC. It is translated as CASSIGADYTF.

This clone was seen many times. The V gene is TRBV11-1, the J gene TRBJ2-6; D might be TRBD1 (6 bases). V was shortened by 3 bases and J by 1 base, with 10 bases between the two germline ends. CDR3 size: 16 residues. CDR1 and CDR2 (germline): SGHAT, FQDESV (reference sequence). The CDR3: CASSFRQGSGANVLTF. CDR3 DNA: TGTGCCAGCAGCTTTCGTCAGGGGTCTGGGGCCAACGTCCTGACTTTC. The full variable domain, rest sourced from reference TRBV11-1 and TRBJ2-6, is EAEVAQSPRYKITEKSQAVAFWCDPISGHATLYWYRQILGQGPELLVQFQDESVVDDSQLPKDRFSAERLKGVDSTLKIQPAELGDSAMYLCASSFRQGSGANVLTFGAGSRLTVL.

This clone appeared many times. V usage is TRBV4-3 and J usage is TRBJ2-3; D may be TRBD2 (5 bases). Germline-derived CDR1 and CDR2 are LGHNA and YSLEER. V lost 0 bases and J 6 bases, leaving 10 bases between the germline ends. The CDR3 runs to 14 residues. CDR3 protein: CASSQDLRGDTQYF. The DNA of the CDR3 is TGCGCCAGCAGCCAAGATCTTCGAGGGGATACGCAGTATTTT.

By proportion, this clone is medium-sized. The gene calls are TRBV6-2 or TRBV6-3 and TRBJ2-7, with 7 bases matching TRBD2. With V trimmed by 7 bases and J by 0 bases, 9 bases remained unmatched. The germline gives CDR1 MNHEY, CDR2 SVGEGT. The CDR3 runs to 15 residues. This chain's CDR3 is CASTDRGEGSYEQYF. CDR3 nucleotide sequence: TGTGCCAGCACCGACCGGGGGGAGGGCTCCTACGAGCAGTACTTC.

This clone has only a few counts. V usage is TRBV6-1 and J usage is TRBJ1-1; tentatively, D is TRBD1 (6 bases). The V end was cut by 5 bases, the J end by 0 bases, with 16 bases between. Germline V gives CDR1 MNHNS, CDR2 SASEGT. The CDR3 is made up of 16 amino acids. The CDR3 loop reads CASSQPLDRLNTEAFF. The CDR3 DNA sequence: TGTGCCAGCAGTCAGCCTTTGGACAGATTGAACACTGAAGCTTTCTTT.

This sequence joins TRBV6-1 and TRBJ1-5, with TRBD1 identical over 9 bases. Per the germline V gene, CDR1 is MNHNS and CDR2 is SASEGT. The trim removed 5 bases at V and 5 bases at J, leaving 10 bases unmatched. The CDR3 is made up of 16 amino acids. CDR3: CASSQVVGQGYQPQHF. The CDR3 DNA is TGTGCCAGCAGTCAAGTGGTGGGACAGGGATATCAGCCCCAGCATTTT.

This clone came up many times. The gene calls are TRBV20-1 and TRBJ2-1; TRBD2 aligns across 9 bases. The length of the CDR3 is 17 residues. J gave up 9 bases and V 6 bases, and 21 bases lay outside the gene matches. Germline V gives CDR1 DFQATT, CDR2 SNEGSKA (reference sequence). CDR3 nucleotide sequence: TGCAGTGCAAGCCAGGCCTTTAGCGGGAGCGTCCCCCGTGAGCAGTTCTTC. Its protein is CSASQAFSGSVPREQFF.

In this sample, this clone turned up many times. The V and J genes are TRBV6-1 and TRBJ1-1, with D unclear. The length of the CDR3 is 13 residues. Germline V gives CDR1 MNHNS, CDR2 SASEGT. Trimming stripped 3 bases from V and 7 bases from J, with 12 bases between. The CDR3 sequence: CASSDNSGFEAFF. The CDR3 coding sequence is TGTGCCAGCAGTGATAATTCAGGCTTTGAAGCTTTCTTT.

On this clone itself: With a much larger clone just one base away, this may be a read error. The genes are TRBV5-6 and TRBJ2-5; 11 bases match TRBD2. Looked up from germline, CDR1 is SGHDT and CDR2 is YYEEEE. CDR3 length: 16 amino acids. The CDR3 coding sequence is TGTGCCAGCAGCCCCGGACTAGCGGGCCGCCAAGATACCCAGTACTTC. It is translated as CASSPGLAGRQDTQYF.

This chain connects TRBV11-2 to TRBJ2-1, with a tentative D call TRBD2 (6 bases). CDR3 length: 17 residues. Germline CDR1 reads SGHAT; CDR2 reads FQNNGV. Trimming removed 5 bases at V and 6 bases at J, with 23 bases between. The CDR3 DNA reads TGTGCCAGCAGCCCGCGGCCAGTGGCGGGGCGGGGCAATGAGCAGTTCTTC. The encoded protein is CASSPRPVAGRGNEQFF.

The table lists this clone with many counts. The V and J genes are TRBV2 and TRBJ2-3, with D perhaps matching TRBD2 (5 bases). Trimming pared 4 bases from V and 4 bases from J, leaving 12 bases between. The CDR3 consists of 14 residues. The germline gives CDR1 SNHLY, CDR2 FYNNEI. CDR3 loop: CASSGRRRADTQYF. CDR3 nucleotides: TGTGCCAGCAGTGGGCGGCGGCGGGCAGATACGCAGTATTTT.

In its sample, this clone was seen many times. The rearrangement joins TRBV19 to TRBJ2-1, with 12 bases fitting TRBD2. The V and J ends lost 5 bases and 5 bases, in that order; junction bases with no gene match: 7. The CDR3 covers 16 residues. The germline CDR1 and CDR2 sequences are LNHDA and SQIVND (reference sequence). The CDR3 sequence: CASSGGTSGLDNEQFF. The CDR3 bases are TGTGCCAGTAGTGGGGGGACTAGCGGGCTCGACAATGAGCAGTTCTTC.

This clone was picked up many times. This sequence joins TRBV6-2 or TRBV6-3 and TRBJ2-5; D is perhaps TRBD2 (6 bases). Between the trimmed V and J ends, which lost 4 bases and 1 base, there was a span of 10 bases. Per germline, CDR1 MNHEY and CDR2 SVGEGT. The CDR3 totals 14 residues. The CDR3 is CASSLTRGQETQYF. Here the CDR3 DNA reads TGTGCCAGCAGTTTGACTAGAGGCCAAGAGACCCAGTACTTC.

This chain joins TRBV11-2 and TRBJ1-4; D is uncertain. The CDR3 consists of 15 residues. With 1 base removed from V and 0 bases from J, the gap between germline ends came to 6 bases. Germline-derived CDR1 and CDR2 are SGHAT and FQNNGV. The CDR3: CASSLAPATNEKLFF. In nucleotides, the CDR3 is TGTGCCAGCAGCTTAGCACCTGCAACTAATGAAAAACTGTTTTTT.

By its share, this clone is medium-sized. The rearrangement uses TRBV6-2 or TRBV6-3 and TRBJ2-5, with D possibly being TRBD2 (5 bases). Germline lookup yields CDR1 MNHEY and CDR2 SVGEGT. Between the trimmed V and J ends, which lost 7 bases and 5 bases, there was a span of 11 bases. The CDR3 contains 12 residues. The CDR3 loop reads CASMDGLETQYF. CDR3 nucleotide sequence: TGTGCCAGCATGGACGGACTCGAGACCCAGTACTTC.

The chain recombines TRBV5-4 with TRBJ2-4, with D perhaps assigned TRBD1 or TRBD2 (5 bases each). Germline V CDR1 and CDR2: SGHNT, YYREEE (reference sequence). CDR3 length equals 13 residues. V lost 0 bases, J lost 12 bases, and 13 bases lay in between. The CDR3 nucleotides are TGTGCCAGCAGCTTGGATCTCCTTGGGGGTCAGTACTTC. Its translation: CASSLDLLGGQYF.

The chain recombines TRBV11-3 with TRBJ2-5; 8 bases align to TRBD1. Trimming took 1 base from V and 5 from J; bases not matched to a gene: 12. The CDR3 runs 17 residues. Germline-derived CDR1 and CDR2 are SGHNT and YENEEA. CDR3 sequence (DNA): TGTGCCAGCAGCTTAGGTTCAGGGGGCGCGGAGGGGGAGACCCAGTACTTC. Translation: CASSLGSGGAEGETQYF.

This clone was recorded many times. J is TRBJ1-6 and V is TRBV6-5; no definite D call. CDR3 length: 12 residues. In germline, CDR1 is MNHEY, CDR2 SVGAGI. Trimming shortened V by 2 bases and J by 7 bases, and 3 bases separated the two germline ends. CDR3 sequence reads: CASSYPNSPLHF. The CDR3 DNA sequence: TGTGCCAGCAGTTACCCGAATTCACCCCTCCACTTT.

There are many counts of this clone. The chain has TRBV2 and TRBJ1-5; D is unresolved. CDR1 is SNHLY, CDR2 FYNNEI, per germline. V was trimmed by 4 bases and J by 5 bases, leaving 12 bases between them. This CDR3 is 14 amino acids long. This CDR3 is CASSGLQTDQPQHF. CDR3 nucleotide sequence: TGTGCCAGCAGTGGTCTGCAGACCGATCAGCCCCAGCATTTT.

This clone was recorded many times. The chain uses TRBV19 and TRBJ2-3, with D unresolved. V lost 1 base and J lost 2, with 16 bases in between. The CDR3 runs to 17 residues. The germline V gene has CDR1 LNHDA and CDR2 SQIVND (reference sequence). CDR3: CASSIASGYRTTDTQYF. DNA for the CDR3: TGTGCCAGTAGTATAGCCTCCGGGTATCGGACCACAGATACGCAGTATTTT.

This clone was seen many times. The chain uses TRBV6-2 or TRBV6-3 and TRBJ1-5; D might be TRBD1 (5 bases). Germline loops: CDR1 MNHEY, CDR2 SVGEGT. The CDR3 length is 13 residues. V lost 6 bases and J 7 bases, leaving 13 bases between the germline ends. This chain's CDR3 is CASSVDTSQPQHF. The CDR3 coding sequence is TGTGCCAGCAGCGTGGACACTTCACAGCCCCAGCATTTT.

The chain is built from TRBV18 and TRBJ2-7; 7 nucleotides agree with TRBD1. J gave up 1 base and V 7 bases, and 16 bases lay outside the gene matches. This CDR3 comprises 17 residues. Germline V CDR1 and CDR2: KGHSH, LQKENI. The CDR3 loop is CASLQGMGVKGSYEQYF. CDR3 bases: TGTGCCAGCTTACAGGGGATGGGAGTAAAAGGGTCCTACGAGCAGTACTTC. Variable domain in full (rest from reference TRBV18 and TRBJ2-7): NAGVMQNPRHLVRRRGQEARLRCSPMKGHSHVYWYRQLPEEGLKFMVYLQKENIIDESGMPKERFSAEFPKEGPSILRIQQVVRGDSAAYFCASLQGMGVKGSYEQYFGPGTRLTVT.

This chain connects TRBV5-1 to TRBJ2-7; no firm D call. Trimming took 7 bases from V and 5 from J, leaving 10 bases between them. CDR1 is SGHRS, CDR2 YFSETQ, per germline. This CDR3 contains 11 residues. CDR3 region: CASGAGHEQYF. CDR3 DNA: TGCGCCAGCGGCGCCGGGCACGAGCAGTACTTC.

This clone was recorded at least ten times. The chain uses TRBV2 and TRBJ2-3; possibly TRBD2 for D (5 bases). V lost 6 bases, J lost 2 bases, and 12 bases lay in between. The CDR3 spans 14 residues. Germline CDR1 is SNHLY and CDR2 is FYNNEI. CDR3 sequence reads: CASRGLGLTDTQYF. The DNA for the CDR3 is TGTGCCAGCAGGGGTCTAGGACTCACAGATACGCAGTATTTT.

This clone was seen repeatedly, ten times or more. The CDR3 loop is CASSPMVTNTEAFF. CDR3 sequence (DNA): TGTGCCAGCAGTCCAATGGTTACGAACACTGAAGCTTTCTTT. The chain links TRBV12-3 or TRBV12-4 to TRBJ1-1; no reliable D call. The CDR3 has 14 residues. Trimming pared 5 bases from V and 1 base from J, leaving 11 bases between.

A remark on this clone: Germline and junction disagree at one end, which may indicate a read error. The rearrangement links TRBV25-1 to TRBJ2-2, with D tentatively TRBD1 (6 bases). This CDR3 region has 13 residues. The germline V gene has CDR1 MGHDK and CDR2 SYGVNS. The DNA of the CDR3 is TGTGCCAGCAGTGAGGGGGACACCGTGGAGCTTTTTTTT. Translating it yields CASSEGDTVELFF.